The next 28 T cell receptor beta chains were all read from a single sample in a study of read filtering for tumor transcriptome and immune sequencing. Molecular barcoded adaptors covering alpha/delta and beta/gamma chains were used on about 390 ng RNA. TCRdb itself ran the reads through MiXCR, one entry per CDR3 protein. The repertoire holds tens of thousands of distinct CDR3 sequences, roughly a fifth seen once, with about an eighth in the top ten. The specimen was a population of CD138-negative cells sorted from bone marrow. The receptors stem from a donor at least 40 years old with multiple myeloma.

J is TRBJ2-7 and V is TRBV28, with 10 bases fitting TRBD1. The CDR3 runs to 13 residues. Germline CDR1 is MDHEN and CDR2 is SYDVKM. The J segment lost 9 bases and the V segment lost 6 bases, leaving 8 bases of the junction unmatched. The CDR3 DNA reads TGTGCCAGCAGAGTAGACAGGGGGCGCGCGCAGTACTTC. This sequence encodes CASRVDRGRAQYF.

A word on this clonotype: A read error may be the cause here, since a much bigger clone is one base away. The gene calls are TRBV29-1 and TRBJ2-1, with 8 bases fitting TRBD1. Germline V gene lookup returns CDR1 SQVTM and CDR2 ANQGSEA. Trimming took 6 bases from V and 8 from J; bases not matched to a gene: 6. The length of the CDR3 is 12 residues. In DNA form, the CDR3 reads TGCAGCGTGCCCGACAGGGGCGATGAGCAGTTCTTC. Translating gives CSVPDRGDEQFF.

The V and J genes are TRBV20-1 and TRBJ1-5, with D possibly being TRBD1 (5 bases). CDR3 length equals 15 residues. V was shortened by 6 bases and J by 4 bases, with 19 bases between the two germline ends. The germline V gene has CDR1 DFQATT and CDR2 SNEGSKA (reference sequence). CDR3 DNA sequence: TGCAGTGCCCACCCTACGGGGCCCCTAAATCAGCCCCAGCATTTT. Its translation is CSAHPTGPLNQPQHF.

As to this clonotype: With a much larger clone just one base away, this may be a read error. The rearrangement links TRBV5-1 to TRBJ2-5; weak D call: TRBD1 (6 bases). The germline V gene has CDR1 SGHRS and CDR2 YFSETQ. The CDR3 runs to 15 residues. The DNA for the CDR3 is TGCACCAGCAGCATTTCTACAGGGCACCAAGAGACCCAGTACTTC. Translation gives CTSSISTGHQETQYF.

A few counts support this clonotype. This CDR3 is CASSPNRDSLSTQYF. CDR3 DNA: TGTGCCAGTAGTCCAAACCGGGACAGCCTTAGTACGCAGTATTTT. The J gene is TRBJ2-3, the V gene TRBV19; 7 bases fit TRBD1. The V gene end was trimmed by 5 bases and the J gene end by 8 bases; junction bases not matched to a gene: 13. Germline CDR1 is LNHDA and CDR2 is SQIVND (reference sequence). This CDR3 region has 15 residues.

This clonotype was seen ten or more times. CDR3 coding DNA: TGTGCCAGCAGCGCACCCCGGGGAGCTGGGGAGACCCAGTACTTC. Its translation: CASSAPRGAGETQYF. This chain connects TRBV7-9 to TRBJ2-5; tentatively, D is TRBD2 (5 bases). The germline CDR1 and CDR2 sequences are SEHNR and FQNEAQ (reference sequence). The CDR3 has 15 amino acids. V lost 5 bases and J 5 bases, leaving 18 bases between the germline ends.

This clonotype was seen ten or more times. In nucleotides, the CDR3 is TGCAGTGCTAGCCTGGGACAGGCGAAGAAAGCTTTCTTT. Translated, it gives CSASLGQAKKAFF. The gene calls are TRBV20-1 and TRBJ1-1; 8 bases map to TRBD1. V was pared by 3 bases and J by 9 bases, with 9 bases of the junction left unmatched. Germline assignment: CDR1 DFQATT and CDR2 SNEGSKA (reference sequence). The CDR3 loop spans 13 amino acids.

The table lists this clonotype with many counts. V is TRBV19 and J is TRBJ2-1, with D possibly being TRBD1 or TRBD2 (5 bases each). The CDR3 loop spans 19 amino acids. Germline loops: CDR1 LNHDA, CDR2 SQIVND (reference sequence). Trimming cost V 3 bases and J 1 base, with 22 bases left between them. The CDR3 bases are TGTGCCAGTAGTATTGGTCGGTTGGGGGAGAGAGGATCCTACAATGAGCAGTTCTTC. It encodes CASSIGRLGERGSYNEQFF. The variable domain in full, completed from reference TRBV19 and TRBJ2-1, reads DGGITQSPKYLFRKEGQNVTLSCEQNLNHDAMYWYRQDPGQGLRLIYYSQIVNDFQKGDIAEGYSVSREKKESFPLTVTSAQKNPTAFYLCASSIGRLGERGSYNEQFFGPGTRLTVL.

A word on this clonotype: This clone may be a read error of a much larger clone one base away. This rearrangement joins TRBV19 to TRBJ2-1; 11 bases are shared with TRBD2. CDR1 and CDR2 from the germline V gene are LNHDA and SQIVND (reference sequence). The CDR3 is 16 residues long. With V trimmed by 6 bases and J by 3 bases, 7 bases remained unmatched. The CDR3 loop reads CASRRTSGRNYNEQFF. The CDR3 nucleotides are TGTGCCAGTAGAAGGACTAGCGGGCGTAACTACAATGAGCAGTTCTTC.

This clonotype was observed at least ten times. This chain joins TRBV5-1 and TRBJ1-1; TRBD1 matches 8 bases. CDR1 and CDR2 (germline): SGHRS, YFSETQ. The CDR3 consists of 16 residues. After removal of 4 bases from V and 2 bases from J, the junction contained 10 bases not matched to a gene. CDR3 in DNA: TGCGCCAGCAGCATACAGACAGGGGCAATCAACACTGAAGCTTTCTTT. Protein sequence: CASSIQTGAINTEAFF.

This clonotype was counted once. A much larger clonotype is one base distant, so this may be a read error. The rearrangement uses TRBV29-1 and TRBJ1-2; unclear D gene. The germline V gene has CDR1 SQVTM and CDR2 ANQGSEA. The CDR3 extends over 14 amino acids. The CDR3 bases are TGCAGCGTTGAAGGATTGAGGGATAACTATGGCCACACCTTC. As protein: CSVEGLRDNYGHTF.

Many counts were recorded for this clonotype. V and J are TRBV6-5 and TRBJ1-1, with a tentative D call TRBD1 (5 bases). Germline loops: CDR1 MNHEY, CDR2 SVGAGI. The V end was cut by 0 bases, the J end by 10 bases, with 18 bases between. The CDR3 consists of 15 residues. The CDR3 sequence: CASSYSFSVTGGAFF. In DNA form, the CDR3 reads TGTGCCAGCAGTTACTCGTTTTCGGTAACCGGGGGAGCTTTCTTT.

Of note for this clonotype: A much larger clone differs by one base, so this may be a read error. The genes are TRBV2 and TRBJ1-2; TRBD1 aligns across 9 bases. CDR1 and CDR2 from the germline V gene are SNHLY and FYNNEI. The CDR3 is 16 amino acids. CDR3 sequence: CASSDALGQGNYGYIF. CDR3 in DNA: TGTGCCAGCAGTGACGCCCTCGGACAGGGGAACTATGGCTACATCTTC.

This clonotype was detected ten times or more. This chain connects TRBV9 to TRBJ1-1; 11 bases are a match to TRBD1. Germline-derived CDR1 and CDR2 are SGDLS and YYNGEE. Losses at the gene ends were 0 bases for V and 11 bases for J; bases not matched to a gene: 6. The CDR3 loop spans 14 amino acids. This CDR3 reads CASSVGTGGGPAFF. The DNA of the CDR3 is TGTGCCAGCAGCGTAGGGACAGGGGGCGGTCCGGCTTTCTTT.

This clonotype was seen many times. The V and J genes are TRBV7-9 and TRBJ2-5; 10 bases are a match to TRBD1. Germline V gene sequence: CDR1 SEHNR, CDR2 FQNEAQ (reference sequence). V lost 5 bases to trimming and J lost 4 bases; unmatched junction nucleotides: 7. The CDR3 sequence is 15 residues long. The DNA for the CDR3 is TGTGCCAGCAGCGTAAGACAGGGGGCTGGAGAGACCCAGTACTTC. Its protein is CASSVRQGAGETQYF.

This clonotype was counted a single time. This could be a read error, since a much larger clone is one nucleotide away. This rearrangement joins TRBV4-1 to TRBJ2-7; D possibly uses TRBD1 or TRBD2 (7 bases each). The CDR3 consists of 16 residues. Germline lookup yields CDR1 MGHRA and CDR2 YSYEKL. V shed 3 bases and J shed 6 bases, with 21 bases lying between them. The CDR3 DNA reads as TGCGCCAGCAGCCAGGCAGGGGGGGCAGGGCTCTTCGAGCAGTACTTC. This sequence encodes CASSQAGGAGLFEQYF.

This clonotype was recorded many times. This rearrangement joins TRBV6-1 to TRBJ1-1; 10 nucleotides line up with TRBD1. CDR3 length: 14 amino acids. The V gene's germline CDR1 is MNHNS and CDR2 SASEGT. With 6 bases clipped from V and 2 bases from J, the junction kept 3 bases outside the gene matches. The CDR3 protein is CASRRQGANTEAFF. CDR3 sequence (DNA): TGTGCCAGCAGGAGACAGGGGGCAAACACTGAAGCTTTCTTT.

This clonotype was recorded at least ten times. The V and J genes are TRBV29-1 and TRBJ1-5; the match to TRBD1 covers 9 bases. In germline, CDR1 is SQVTM, CDR2 ANQGSEA. Losses at the gene ends were 4 bases for V and 11 bases for J; bases not matched to a gene: 9. This CDR3 has 13 residues. The CDR3 reads CSVVTDRGSAQHF. The CDR3 region has the DNA TGCAGCGTTGTGACGGACAGGGGATCAGCCCAGCATTTT.

This clonotype was seen at least ten times. The chain uses TRBV5-1 and TRBJ2-6; D is perhaps TRBD1 (5 bases). CDR1 is SGHRS and CDR2 is YFSETQ in the germline V gene. V dropped 4 bases and J dropped 1 base, with 15 bases sitting between them. This CDR3 has 17 residues. The CDR3 coding sequence is TGCGCCAGCAGCACCACGACAGCCCCATCTGGGGCCAACGTCCTGACTTTC. Translating gives CASSTTTAPSGANVLTF.

The rearrangement joins TRBV10-3 to TRBJ1-5; possible D gene TRBD1, 5 bases. The ends were cut back, 3 bases at V and 5 bases at J, with 11 bases in the middle. Germline V lookup: CDR1 ENHRY, CDR2 SYGVKD. This CDR3 contains 14 residues. The chain's CDR3 is CAISEAAGHQPQHF. The CDR3 DNA reads TGTGCCATCAGTGAAGCGGCAGGGCATCAGCCCCAGCATTTT.

Only a few counts were recorded for this clonotype. The chain joins TRBV20-1 to TRBJ1-2; D may be TRBD1 (5 bases). The CDR3 sequence is 13 residues long. Germline V CDR1 and CDR2: DFQATT, SNEGSKA (reference sequence). Trimming pared 6 bases from V and 5 bases from J, leaving 16 bases between. The CDR3 DNA reads as TGCAGTGCGAGACCCCGAACAGGTTATGGCTACACCTTC. Translated: CSARPRTGYGYTF.

The V and J genes are TRBV7-8 and TRBJ2-7, with D perhaps TRBD2 (5 bases). This CDR3 spans 13 amino acids. The germline V gene has CDR1 SGHVS and CDR2 FQNEAQ. The V end was cut by 5 bases, the J end by 5 bases, with 13 bases between. CDR3 residues: CASSPPAEDEQYF. As DNA, the CDR3 is TGTGCCAGCAGCCCTCCGGCGGAGGACGAGCAGTACTTC.

This clonotype appeared many times. The chain carries TRBV24-1 and TRBJ2-2, with D hard to call. This CDR3 has 14 residues. CDR1 and CDR2 from the germline V gene are KGHDR and SFDVKD. Trimming took off 3 bases at V and 7 bases at J, with 11 bases between the two ends. CDR3 nucleotide sequence: TGTGCCACCAGTGATCAGACACAGAGCGGGGAGCTGTTTTTT. Its translation is CATSDQTQSGELFF.

This clonotype came up a few times. The chain couples TRBV7-2 to TRBJ2-3; D could derive from TRBD1 or TRBD2 (6 bases each). V was cut by 7 bases and J by 10 bases, with 18 bases left in between. This CDR3 has 13 amino acids. Germline assignment: CDR1 SGHTA and CDR2 FQGNSA. The CDR3 region has the DNA TGTGCCAGCATCCCGCTAATCGGGGGCCCGCAGTATTTT. Residues: CASIPLIGGPQYF.

A note on this clonotype: A much larger clone lies a single base off, so this may be a read error. This rearrangement joins TRBV29-1 to TRBJ1-1; D gene unclear. V was cut by 4 bases and J by 4 bases, with 7 bases left in between. Germline assignment: CDR1 SQVTM and CDR2 ANQGSEA. There are 11 residues in the CDR3. The CDR3 reads CSVVLSTEAFF. The CDR3 DNA sequence: TGCAGCGTTGTTTTGAGCACTGAAGCTTTCTTT. The full variable domain, rest sourced from reference TRBV29-1 and TRBJ1-1, is SAVISQKPSRDICQRGTSLTIQCQVDSQVTMMFWYRQQPGQSLTLIATANQGSEATYESGFVIDKFPISRPNLTFSTLTVSNMSPEDSSIYLCSVVLSTEAFFGQGTRLTVV.

Ten or more counts support this clonotype. The chain has TRBV28 and TRBJ1-1; D uncertain. The CDR3 spans 11 residues. The V gene lost 9 bases and the J gene lost 3 bases, with 8 bases spanning the gap. Per the germline V gene, CDR1 is MDHEN and CDR2 is SYDVKM. The CDR3 nucleotides read TGTGCCAGTAAGAGGGACACTGAAGCTTTCTTT. It codes for CASKRDTEAFF.

In its sample, this clonotype was seen many times. The genes are TRBV11-2 and TRBJ2-3; possibly TRBD2 for D (6 bases). CDR1 is SGHAT and CDR2 is FQNNGV in the germline V gene. V was pared by 1 base and J by 14 bases, with 13 bases between. The CDR3 totals 12 residues. The CDR3 loop reads CASSLVGTFLYF. The CDR3 DNA sequence: TGTGCCAGCAGCTTAGTTGGGACTTTTTTGTATTTT.

In DNA form, the CDR3 reads TGCAGTCCCCAGAGGGGGCCCACAGATACGCAGTATTTT. Translated: CSPQRGPTDTQYF. The chain employs TRBV20-1 and TRBJ2-3; TRBD1 matches at 7 bases. The CDR3 has 13 residues. The J segment lost 2 bases and the V segment lost 8 bases, leaving 7 bases of the junction unmatched. CDR1 DFQATT and CDR2 SNEGSKA come from the germline V gene (reference sequence).